Reported below is one T cell receptor (beta chain). As yet, its antigen is unknown. This entry comes from a study of cytomegalovirus exposure and HLA in healthy donors. CDR3 size: 14 residues. The study's findings and limits: Analysis performed later found about 17,000 TCR beta sequences associated with HLA alleles at 0.05 false discovery rate. Later work found most CMV-associated TCR beta chains apparently HLA-restricted.

PCR involved 60 Vbeta and 13 Jbeta primers. Assay used: immunoSEQ multiplex PCR; TCRdb lists only in-frame clones, some missing. The sample holds 110,000 or so clones, over 65% seen once. The sequencing sample was made of PBMCs. This clonotype originated in a woman in her thirties or forties in good health and CMV-seropositive. V usage is TRBV21-1 and J usage is TRBJ1-2; the D call of TRBD1 is as the table states it, not checked on the DNA. TRBV21-1 is a known pseudogene. CDR3: CASRCRTTLYGYTF. Here the CDR3 DNA reads TGTGCCAGCAGGTGTCGGACAACACTCTATGGCTACACCTTC.